This T cell receptor (beta chain) was sequenced during a study of T cell responses to AZD1222 COVID-19 vaccine. Findings and limits, study-wide: None of the repertoires were sampled until the peak T cell response had passed.

The germline CDR1 and CDR2 sequences are GTSNPN and SVGIG (reference sequence). This CDR3 comprises 14 residues. The junction had 12 bases not matched to a gene; V was cut back by 2 bases and J by 10 bases. A note on this clone: Its antigen is unknown.

Repertoires were generated with immunoSEQ multiplex PCR, while TCRdb's copy carries only in-frame clones and drops some. The table has roughly 70,000 clones, approximately 80% seen once. The material sequenced was peripheral blood, taken on day 0 of AZD1222 vaccination. The sequence derives from an adult in good health. This sequence joins TRBV30 and TRBJ1-2, with TRBD1 matching 8 bases. The CDR3 is CAWSPKGQAGDYTF. The CDR3 DNA reads as TGTGCCTGGAGTCCAAAGGGACAGGCGGGGGACTACACCTTC.